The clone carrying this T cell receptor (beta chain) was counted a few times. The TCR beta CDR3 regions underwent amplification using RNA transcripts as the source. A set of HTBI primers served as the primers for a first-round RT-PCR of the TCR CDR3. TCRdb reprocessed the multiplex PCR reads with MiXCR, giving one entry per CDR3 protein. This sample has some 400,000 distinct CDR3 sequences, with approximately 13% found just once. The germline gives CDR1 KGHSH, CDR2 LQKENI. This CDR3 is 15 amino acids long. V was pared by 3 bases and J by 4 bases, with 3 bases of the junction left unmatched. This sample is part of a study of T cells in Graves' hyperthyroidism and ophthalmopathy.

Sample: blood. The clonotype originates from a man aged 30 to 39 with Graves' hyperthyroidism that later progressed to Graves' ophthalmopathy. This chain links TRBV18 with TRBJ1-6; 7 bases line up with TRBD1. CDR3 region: CASSPMGQYNSPLHF. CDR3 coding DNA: TGTGCCAGCTCACCTATGGGACAGTATAATTCACCCCTCCACTTT. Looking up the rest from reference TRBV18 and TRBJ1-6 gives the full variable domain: NAGVMQNPRHLVRRRGQEARLRCSPMKGHSHVYWYRQLPEEGLKFMVYLQKENIIDESGMPKERFSAEFPKEGPSILRIQQVVRGDSAAYFCASSPMGQYNSPLHFGNGTRLTVT.